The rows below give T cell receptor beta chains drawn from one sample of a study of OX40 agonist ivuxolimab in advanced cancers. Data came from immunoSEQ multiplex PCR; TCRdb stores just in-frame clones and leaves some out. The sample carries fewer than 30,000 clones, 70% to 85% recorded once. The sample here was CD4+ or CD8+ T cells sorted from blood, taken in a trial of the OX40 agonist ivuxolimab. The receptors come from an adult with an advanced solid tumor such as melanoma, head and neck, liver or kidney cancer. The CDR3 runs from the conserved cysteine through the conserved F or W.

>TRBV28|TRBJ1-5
CASSLSLEFRRIISNQPQHF
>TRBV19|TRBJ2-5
CASSIAAGAETQYF
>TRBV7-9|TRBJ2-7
CASSSGDSGRYEQYF
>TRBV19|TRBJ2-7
CASGVIAGGLYEQYF
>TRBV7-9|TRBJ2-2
CASSSTRLDTGELFF
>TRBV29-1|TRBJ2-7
CSVEDRGTTYEQYF
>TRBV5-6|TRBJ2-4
CASSFLMGWDIQYF
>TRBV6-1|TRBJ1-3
CASSDYGNTIYF
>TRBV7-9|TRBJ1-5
CASSLEGFGNQPQHF
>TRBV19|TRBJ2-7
CATWSGYEQYF
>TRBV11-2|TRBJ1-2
CASSTSGDYGYTF
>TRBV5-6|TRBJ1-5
CASSLGGYQPQHF
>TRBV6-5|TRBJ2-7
CASSYSVGRSEQYF